This entry describes one TCR beta chain. The data were obtained in a study of blood T cells in healthy people across ages. Germline V gene lookup returns CDR1 MNHEY and CDR2 SVGEGT. The V end lost 6 bases, the J end lost 11 bases, and 13 bases lay between the germline ends. The CDR3 runs to 11 residues. Healthy Caucasians from Russia aged about 6 to 95 served as donors. The use of a sample-barcoded 5' primer and a J-beta primer mix characterized a second PCR of 7 to 11 cycles. Every cDNA was tagged by a template-switch adaptor with 12 random nucleotides. In TCRdb, the 5' RACE reads were re-called with MiXCR into one record per CDR3 protein. The repertoire holds roughly 2 million distinct CDR3 sequences, with 49% as singletons.

This TCR was sampled from a woman aged 40 to 55 in good health. The chain carries TRBV6-2 or TRBV6-3 and TRBJ1-1; perhaps TRBD1 as D (5 bases). Sequenced: blood. Written as DNA, the CDR3 is TGTGCCAGCAGCCAGGGCTCGACGGCTTTCTTT. Its protein product is CASSQGSTAFF.